This T cell receptor beta chain was sequenced during a study of T cell clones after liver transplantation. Study-level background: TCRbeta sequencing after a pre-transplant mixed lymphocyte reaction identified graft-donor-reactive clones, later tracked in post-transplant blood. Tolerant meant at least one year fully off immunosuppression without liver enzymes above twice normal.

TCRdb's table, derived via immunoSEQ multiplex PCR, lists solely in-frame clones and lacks some. There are under 150,000 clones in the sample; about nine tenths occur only once, and approximately 0.88% lies in the top ten. Trimming took 0 bases from V and 0 from J; bases not matched to a gene: 3. Per the germline V gene, CDR1 is SEHNR and CDR2 is FQNEAQ (reference sequence). This CDR3 has 16 amino acids. Study-wide results and caveats: Rather than being deleted, graft donor-reactive T cells may have moved into the graft. Conclusions were preliminary, with small, heterogeneous patient groups.

Concerning this clone: Its antigen remains unidentified.

Sequences were derived from CD4+ T cells from blood, sampled 12 months after liver transplant. The V gene is TRBV7-9, the J gene TRBJ1-2; 8 bases agree with TRBD1. The TCR sequence derives from a human patient who received a liver transplant. These T cells may partly come from the graft donor. The CDR3 loop reads CASSLAGTGPNYGYTF. The CDR3 bases are TGTGCCAGCAGCTTAGCGGGGACAGGACCTAACTATGGCTACACCTTC.